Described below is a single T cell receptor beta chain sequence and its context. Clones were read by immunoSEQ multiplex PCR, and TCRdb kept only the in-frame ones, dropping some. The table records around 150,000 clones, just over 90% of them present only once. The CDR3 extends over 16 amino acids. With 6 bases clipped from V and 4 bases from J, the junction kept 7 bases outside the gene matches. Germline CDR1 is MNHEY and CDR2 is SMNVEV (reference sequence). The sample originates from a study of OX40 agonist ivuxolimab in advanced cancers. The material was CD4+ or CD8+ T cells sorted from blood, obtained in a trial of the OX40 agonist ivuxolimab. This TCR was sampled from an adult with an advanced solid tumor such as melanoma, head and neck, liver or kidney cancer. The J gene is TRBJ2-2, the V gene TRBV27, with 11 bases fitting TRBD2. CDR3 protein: CASRITSGRSTGELFF. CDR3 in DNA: TGTGCCAGCAGGATTACTAGCGGGAGAAGCACCGGGGAGCTGTTTTTT.